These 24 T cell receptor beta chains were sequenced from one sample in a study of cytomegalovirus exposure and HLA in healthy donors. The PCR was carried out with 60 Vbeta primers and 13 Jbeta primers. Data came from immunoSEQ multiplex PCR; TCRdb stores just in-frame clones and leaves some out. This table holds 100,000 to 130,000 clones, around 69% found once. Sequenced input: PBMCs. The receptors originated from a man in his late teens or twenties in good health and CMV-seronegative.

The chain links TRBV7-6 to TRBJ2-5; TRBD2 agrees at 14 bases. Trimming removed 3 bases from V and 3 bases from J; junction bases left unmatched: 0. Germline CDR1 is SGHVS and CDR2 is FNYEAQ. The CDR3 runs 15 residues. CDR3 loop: CASSLTSGGEETQYF. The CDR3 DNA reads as TGTGCCAGCAGCTTGACTAGCGGGGGGGAAGAGACCCAGTACTTC.

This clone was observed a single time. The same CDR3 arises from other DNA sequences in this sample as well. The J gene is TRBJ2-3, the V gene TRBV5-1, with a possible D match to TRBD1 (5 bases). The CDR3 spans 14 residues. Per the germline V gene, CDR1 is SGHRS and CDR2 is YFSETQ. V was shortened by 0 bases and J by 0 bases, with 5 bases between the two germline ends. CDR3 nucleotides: TGCGCCAGCAGCTTGGGACAGAGCACAGATACGCAGTATTTT. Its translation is CASSLGQSTDTQYF.

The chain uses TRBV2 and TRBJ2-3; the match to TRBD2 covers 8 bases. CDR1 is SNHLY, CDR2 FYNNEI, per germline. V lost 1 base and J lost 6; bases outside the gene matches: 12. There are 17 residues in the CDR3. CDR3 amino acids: CASSEGGKAGAVDTQYF. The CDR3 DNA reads TGTGCCAGCAGTGAAGGGGGGAAAGCGGGGGCTGTTGATACGCAGTATTTT.

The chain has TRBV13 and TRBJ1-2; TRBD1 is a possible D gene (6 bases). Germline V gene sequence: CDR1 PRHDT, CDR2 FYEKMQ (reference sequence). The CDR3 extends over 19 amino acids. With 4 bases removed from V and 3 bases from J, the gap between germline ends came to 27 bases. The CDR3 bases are TGTGCCAGCAGCTCGCGCCCCCAGGGTTACAGGGCCCGGGACTATGGCTACACCTTC. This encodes CASSSRPQGYRARDYGYTF.

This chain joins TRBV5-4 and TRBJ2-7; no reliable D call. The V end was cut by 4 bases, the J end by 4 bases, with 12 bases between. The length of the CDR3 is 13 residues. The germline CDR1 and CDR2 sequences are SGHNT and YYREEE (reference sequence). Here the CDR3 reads CASSPSPTYEQYF. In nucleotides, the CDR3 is TGTGCCAGCAGCCCATCCCCGACTTACGAGCAGTACTTC. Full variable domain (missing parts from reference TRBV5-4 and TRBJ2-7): ETGVTQSPTHLIKTRGQQVTLRCSSQSGHNTVSWYQQALGQGPQFIFQYYREEENGRGNFPPRFSGLQFPNYSSELNVNALELDDSALYLCASSPSPTYEQYFGPGTRLTVT.

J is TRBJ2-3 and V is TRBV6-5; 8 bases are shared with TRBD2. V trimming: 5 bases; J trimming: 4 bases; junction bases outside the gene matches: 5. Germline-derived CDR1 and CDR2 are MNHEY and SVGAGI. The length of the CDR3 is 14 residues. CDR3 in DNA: TGTGCCAGCAGTCCGGGACTAGTCGCAGATACGCAGTATTTT. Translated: CASSPGLVADTQYF.

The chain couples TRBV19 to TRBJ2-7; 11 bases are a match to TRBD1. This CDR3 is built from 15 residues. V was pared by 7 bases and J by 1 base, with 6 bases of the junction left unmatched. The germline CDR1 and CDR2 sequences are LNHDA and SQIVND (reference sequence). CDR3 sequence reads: CASTTGTGGSYEQYF. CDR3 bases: TGTGCCAGTACCACCGGGACAGGGGGTTCCTACGAGCAGTACTTC.

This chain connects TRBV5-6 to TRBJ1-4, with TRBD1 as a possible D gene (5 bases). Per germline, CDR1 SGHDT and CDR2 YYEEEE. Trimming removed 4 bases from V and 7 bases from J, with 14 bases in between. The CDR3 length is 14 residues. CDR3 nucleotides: TGTGCCAGCAGCGTGCAGGGTATCGGTGAAAAACTGTTTTTT. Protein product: CASSVQGIGEKLFF.

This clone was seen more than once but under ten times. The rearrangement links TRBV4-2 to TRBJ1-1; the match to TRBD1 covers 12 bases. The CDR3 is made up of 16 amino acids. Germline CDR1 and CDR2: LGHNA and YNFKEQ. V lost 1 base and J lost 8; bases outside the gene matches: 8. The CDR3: CASSQVGTGGAREAFF. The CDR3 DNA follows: TGTGCCAGCAGCCAAGTAGGGACAGGGGGCGCGAGGGAAGCTTTCTTT.

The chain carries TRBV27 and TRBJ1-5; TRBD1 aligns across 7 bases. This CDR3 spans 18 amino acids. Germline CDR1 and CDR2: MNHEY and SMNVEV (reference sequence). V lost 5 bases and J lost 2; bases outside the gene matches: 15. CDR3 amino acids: CASSPTGASLRRNQPQHF. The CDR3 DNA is TGTGCCAGCAGTCCCACAGGGGCGAGCCTGCGGCGCAATCAGCCCCAGCATTTT.

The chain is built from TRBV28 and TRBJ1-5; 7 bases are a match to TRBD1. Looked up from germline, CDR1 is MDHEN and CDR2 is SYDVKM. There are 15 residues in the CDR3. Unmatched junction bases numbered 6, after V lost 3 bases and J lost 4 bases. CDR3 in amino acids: CASSLWTGGNQPQHF. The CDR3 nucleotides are TGTGCCAGCAGTTTGTGGACAGGAGGTAATCAGCCCCAGCATTTT.

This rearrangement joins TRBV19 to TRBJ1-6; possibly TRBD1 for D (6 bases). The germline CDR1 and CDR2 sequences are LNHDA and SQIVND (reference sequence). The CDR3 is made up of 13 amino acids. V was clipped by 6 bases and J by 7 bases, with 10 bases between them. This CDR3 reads CASRTGNNSPLHF. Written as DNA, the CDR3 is TGTGCCAGTAGAACAGGGAACAATTCACCCCTCCACTTT.

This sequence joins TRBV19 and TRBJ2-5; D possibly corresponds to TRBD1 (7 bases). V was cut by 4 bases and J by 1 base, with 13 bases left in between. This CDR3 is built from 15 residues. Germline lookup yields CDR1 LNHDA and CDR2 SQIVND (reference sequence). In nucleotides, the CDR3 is TGTGCCAGTAGTAGCGGGACAGCTACCCAAGAGACCCAGTACTTC. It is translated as CASSSGTATQETQYF.

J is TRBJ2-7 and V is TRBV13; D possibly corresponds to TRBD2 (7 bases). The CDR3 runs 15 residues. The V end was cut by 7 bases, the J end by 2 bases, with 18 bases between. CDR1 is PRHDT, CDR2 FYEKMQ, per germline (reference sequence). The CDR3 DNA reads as TGTGCCAGCATGGAGAGGGGGGGCCTTACCTACGAGCAGTACTTC. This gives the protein CASMERGGLTYEQYF.

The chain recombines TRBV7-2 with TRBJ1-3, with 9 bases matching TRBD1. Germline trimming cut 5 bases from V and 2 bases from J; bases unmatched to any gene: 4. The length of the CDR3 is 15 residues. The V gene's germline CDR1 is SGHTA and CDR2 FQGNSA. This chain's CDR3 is CASSVTGGAGNTIYF. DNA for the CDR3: TGTGCCAGCAGCGTTACAGGGGGCGCTGGAAACACCATATATTTT.

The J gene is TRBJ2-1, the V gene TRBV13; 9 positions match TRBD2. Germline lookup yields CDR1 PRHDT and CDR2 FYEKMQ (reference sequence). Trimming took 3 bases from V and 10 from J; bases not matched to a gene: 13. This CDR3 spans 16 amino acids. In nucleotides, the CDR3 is TGTGCCAGCAGCTTTGAAGGCGGGGGGGCAAGGGGAGAGCAGTTCTTC. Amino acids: CASSFEGGGARGEQFF.

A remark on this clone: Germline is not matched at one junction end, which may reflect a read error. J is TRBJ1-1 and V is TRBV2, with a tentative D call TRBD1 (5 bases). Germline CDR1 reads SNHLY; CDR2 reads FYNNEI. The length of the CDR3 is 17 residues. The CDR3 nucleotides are TGTGCCAGCACCCCCGAGACAGCCCTCTTCGTGAATACTGAAGCTTTCTTT. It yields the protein CASTPETALFVNTEAFF.

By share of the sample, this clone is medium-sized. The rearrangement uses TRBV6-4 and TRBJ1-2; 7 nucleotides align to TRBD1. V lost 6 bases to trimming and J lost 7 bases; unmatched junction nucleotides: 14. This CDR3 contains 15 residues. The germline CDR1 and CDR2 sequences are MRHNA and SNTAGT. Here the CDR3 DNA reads TGTGCCAGCAGCGACACACCACAGGGGATGAGTGGCTACACCTTC. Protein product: CASSDTPQGMSGYTF.

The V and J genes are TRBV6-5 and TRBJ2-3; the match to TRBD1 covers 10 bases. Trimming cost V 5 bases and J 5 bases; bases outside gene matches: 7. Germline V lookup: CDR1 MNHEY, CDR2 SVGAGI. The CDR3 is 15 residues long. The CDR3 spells CASSSLGTGEDTQYF. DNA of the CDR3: TGTGCCAGCAGTAGTCTCGGGACAGGGGAAGATACGCAGTATTTT.

The CDR3 here is CASSATGNSNQPQHF. For the CDR3, the DNA is TGTGCCAGCAGTGCAACAGGGAATAGCAATCAGCCCCAGCATTTT. The rearrangement joins TRBV6-5 to TRBJ1-5, with D possibly matching TRBD1 (6 bases). Trimming left V 5 bases short and J 0 bases short, with 11 bases between. This CDR3 spans 15 amino acids. The germline CDR1 and CDR2 sequences are MNHEY and SVGAGI.

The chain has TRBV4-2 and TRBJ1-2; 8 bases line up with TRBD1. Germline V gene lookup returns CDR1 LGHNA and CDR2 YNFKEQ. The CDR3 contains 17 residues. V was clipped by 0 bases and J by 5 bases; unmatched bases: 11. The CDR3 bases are TGTGCCAGCAGCCAAGATTTAGACAGGGGTATAACATATGGCTACACCTTC. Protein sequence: CASSQDLDRGITYGYTF.

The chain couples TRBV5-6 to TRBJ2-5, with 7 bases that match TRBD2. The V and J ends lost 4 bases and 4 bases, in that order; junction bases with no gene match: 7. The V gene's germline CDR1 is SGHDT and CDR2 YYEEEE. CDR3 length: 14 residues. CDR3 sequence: CASSLRGGVETQYF. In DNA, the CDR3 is TGTGCCAGCAGCCTCCGCGGGGGTGTAGAGACCCAGTACTTC.

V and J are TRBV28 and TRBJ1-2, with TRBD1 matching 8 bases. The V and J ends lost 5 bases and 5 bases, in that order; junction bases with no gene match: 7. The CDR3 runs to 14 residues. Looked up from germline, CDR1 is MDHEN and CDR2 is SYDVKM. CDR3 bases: TGTGCCAGCAGTACCAGGGGGCAGGGGTATGGCTACACCTTC. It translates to CASSTRGQGYGYTF.

The CDR3 reads CASSGQSTDTQYF. The CDR3 region has the DNA TGTGCCAGCAGCGGGCAGAGCACAGATACGCAGTATTTT. J is TRBJ2-3 and V is TRBV9; D call uncertain. The length of the CDR3 is 13 residues. Germline V gene lookup returns CDR1 SGDLS and CDR2 YYNGEE. V was trimmed by 3 bases and J by 0 bases, leaving 5 bases between them. Variable domain in full (rest from reference TRBV9 and TRBJ2-3): DSGVTQTPKHLITATGQRVTLRCSPRSGDLSVYWYQQSLDQGLQFLIQYYNGEERAKGNILERFSAQQFPDLHSELNLSSLELGDSALYFCASSGQSTDTQYFGPGTRLTVL.